The 3 T cell receptor beta chains reported below all come from one sample, sequenced in a study of human T cells and chemical hapten exposure. TCRdb redid the calling of the 5' RACE reads with MiXCR, one entry per CDR3 protein. The table has some 150,000 distinct CDR3 sequences, 3.5% to 5% seen once; the top ten hold 1.3% to 1.5%. Total RNA was isolated from unfractionated whole blood. Every receptor here comes from a female donor in good health.

This clonotype appeared many times. This CDR3 reads CASSLAPGRSNSYEQYF. In nucleotides, the CDR3 is TGTGCCAGCAGCTTAGCCCCGGGCCGATCGAACTCCTACGAGCAGTACTTC. The V and J genes are TRBV11-2 and TRBJ2-7; no firm D call. V was trimmed by 1 base and J by 0 bases, leaving 16 bases between them. Germline CDR1 and CDR2: SGHAT and FQNNGV. The CDR3 is 17 residues long.

This clonotype was seen at least ten times. The rearrangement links TRBV19 to TRBJ1-4, with 9 bases aligning to TRBD1. The germline V gene has CDR1 LNHDA and CDR2 SQIVND (reference sequence). The CDR3 covers 14 residues. V dropped 7 bases and J dropped 2; count of bases not matched to a gene: 2. The CDR3 DNA is TGTGCCAGTACGGACAGGGGTACTAATGAAAAACTGTTTTTT. The encoded protein is CASTDRGTNEKLFF.

This clonotype has ten or more counts. The CDR3 here is CASSKALLNRFNSPLHF. The DNA of the CDR3 is TGTGCCAGCAGCAAAGCGCTTTTGAATAGGTTTAATTCACCCCTCCACTTT. The V and J genes are TRBV21-1 and TRBJ1-6. TRBV21-1 is a recognized pseudogene. This CDR3 has 17 residues.